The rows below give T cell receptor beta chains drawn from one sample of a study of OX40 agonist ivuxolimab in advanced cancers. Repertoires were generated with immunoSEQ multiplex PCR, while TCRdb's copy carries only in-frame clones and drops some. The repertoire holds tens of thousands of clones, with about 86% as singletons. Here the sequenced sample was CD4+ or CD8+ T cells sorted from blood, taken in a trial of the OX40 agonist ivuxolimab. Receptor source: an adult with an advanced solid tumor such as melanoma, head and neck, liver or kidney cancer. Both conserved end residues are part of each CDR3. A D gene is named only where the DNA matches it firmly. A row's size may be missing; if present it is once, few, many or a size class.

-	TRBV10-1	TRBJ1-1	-	TGCGCCAGCAGTAGGACAGAGCACACTGAAGCTTTCTTT	CASSRTEHTEAFF
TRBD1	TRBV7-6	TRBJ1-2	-	TGTGCCAGCAGCTTAACGACCGGACAGGGATCCTATGGCTACACCTTC	CASSLTTGQGSYGYTF
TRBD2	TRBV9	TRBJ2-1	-	TGTGCCAGCAGCGTAGAAGGACTAGGGAGCGCTGAGCAGTTCTTC	CASSVEGLGSAEQFF
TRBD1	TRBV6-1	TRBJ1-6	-	TGTGCCAGCAGTTGGGGACAGGGGAGTAATTCACCCCTCCACTTT	CASSWGQGSNSPLHF
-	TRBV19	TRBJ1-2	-	TGTGCCAGTATGGAACTGAGCTCTAACTATGGCTACACCTTC	CASMELSSNYGYTF
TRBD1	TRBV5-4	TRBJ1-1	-	TGTGCCAGCAGCCCGACAGGGCGAACTGAAGCTTTCTTT	CASSPTGRTEAFF
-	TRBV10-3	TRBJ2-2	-	TGTGCCATCAGTGAACTCGGGTCAACCGGGGAGCTGTTTTTT	CAISELGSTGELFF
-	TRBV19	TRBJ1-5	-	TGTGCCAGTAGTCCCCGCGGGGCAGGGGAGAACAATCAGCCCCAGCATTTT	CASSPRGAGENNQPQHF
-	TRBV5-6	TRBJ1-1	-	TGTGCCAGCAGCTTTTTCCCCTCGGGCCCTAGAACTACTGAAGCTTTCTTT	CASSFFPSGPRTTEAFF
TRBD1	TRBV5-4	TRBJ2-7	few	TGTGCCAGCAGCTTTGACAGGGCGGTCGGGGAGCAGTACTTC	CASSFDRAVGEQYF
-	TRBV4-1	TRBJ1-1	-	TGCGCCAGCAGCCTCGACAGCCGCTCGCAAGCTTTCTTT	CASSLDSRSQAFF
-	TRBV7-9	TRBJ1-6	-	TGTGCCAGCAGCTTAGGGACAGCGCCTGGATCACCCCTCCACTTT	CASSLGTAPGSPLHF
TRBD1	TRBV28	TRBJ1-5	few	TGTGCCAGCAGTTTCCCCGGGACAGGCTATCAGCCCCAGCATTTT	CASSFPGTGYQPQHF
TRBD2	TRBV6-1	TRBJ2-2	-	TGTGCCACTCTAAGCGGGGGTGACTACACCGGGGAGCTGTTTTTT	CATLSGGDYTGELFF
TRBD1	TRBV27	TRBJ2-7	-	TGTGCCAGCAGTAAACCGGGACAGGGCCACGAGCAGTACTTC	CASSKPGQGHEQYF
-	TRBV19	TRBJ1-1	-	TGTGCCAGTAGTACCACACGGAATACTGAAGCTTTCTTT	CASSTTRNTEAFF
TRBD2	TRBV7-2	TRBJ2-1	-	TGTGCCAGCAGCCGTAGCGGGGGGATCTACAATGAGCAGTTCTTC	CASSRSGGIYNEQFF
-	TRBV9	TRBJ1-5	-	TGTGCCAGCAGCGTAGCCCTTCGTCAGGGCGGGAATCAGCCCCAGCATTTT	CASSVALRQGGNQPQHF
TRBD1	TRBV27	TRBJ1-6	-	TGTGCCAGCAGTTTCCGCGGACAGGGCGCGTATAATTCACCCCTCCACTTT	CASSFRGQGAYNSPLHF
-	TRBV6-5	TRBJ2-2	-	TGTGCCAGCAGTTCTCATGCCACCGGGGAGCTGTTTTTT	CASSSHATGELFF
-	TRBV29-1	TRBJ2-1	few	TGCAGCGTTGGGAGCCGAGTGGTGGATGAGCAGTTCTTC	CSVGSRVVDEQFF
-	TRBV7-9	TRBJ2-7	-	TGTGCCAGCAGCTTAACAGGGGGGGGCTACGAGCAGTACTTC	CASSLTGGGYEQYF
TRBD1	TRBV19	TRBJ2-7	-	TGTGCCAGTAGTGCAACAGGGGGGTCCTACGAGCAGTACTTC	CASSATGGSYEQYF
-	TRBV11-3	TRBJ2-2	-	TGTGCCAGCAGCTTAGACGGACACAGCACCGGGGAGCTGTTTTTT	CASSLDGHSTGELFF
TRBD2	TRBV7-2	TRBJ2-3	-	TGTGCCAGCAGCCCGCGACTAGCGAGCACAGATACGCAGTATTTT	CASSPRLASTDTQYF
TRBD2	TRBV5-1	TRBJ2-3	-	TGCGCCAGCAGCCTAGCGGGGGAGGGAACGCAGTATTTT	CASSLAGEGTQYF
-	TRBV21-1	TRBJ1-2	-	TGTGCCAGCAGCATGACCCTTCACCTTAACTATGGCTACACCTTC	CASSMTLHLNYGYTF
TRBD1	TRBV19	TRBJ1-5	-	TGTGCCAGTTCGGACAGGGCTAGCAATCAGCCCCAGCATTTT	CASSDRASNQPQHF
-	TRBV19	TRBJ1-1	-	TGTGCCAGTAGTATAGTAGGCCGGGACACTGAAGCTTTCTTT	CASSIVGRDTEAFF
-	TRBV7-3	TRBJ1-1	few	TGTGCCAGCAGCTTCGTCCGGGTAATGAACACTGAAGCTTTCTTT	CASSFVRVMNTEAFF
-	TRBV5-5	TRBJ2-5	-	TGTGCCAGCAGCTCAATTCCCGGTGAGACCCAGTACTTC	CASSSIPGETQYF
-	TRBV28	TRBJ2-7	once	TGTGCCAGCAGAGGGCTAACCTACGAGCAGTACTTC	CASRGLTYEQYF
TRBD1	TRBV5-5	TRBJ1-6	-	TGTGCCAGCAGCTTGGTCGACAGGGGGCGGTCACCCCTCCACTTT	CASSLVDRGRSPLHF
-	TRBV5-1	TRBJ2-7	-	TGCGCCAGCAGCTCGGAGACCCGCTCCTACGAGCAGTACTTC	CASSSETRSYEQYF
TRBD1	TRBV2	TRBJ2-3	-	TGTGCCAGCAGGGAGTGGACAGGAAGCACAGATACGCAGTATTTT	CASREWTGSTDTQYF
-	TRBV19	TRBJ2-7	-	TGTGCCAGTAGTATAGGGGGCCCAACGTGGGAGCAGTACTTC	CASSIGGPTWEQYF
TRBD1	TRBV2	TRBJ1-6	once	TGTGCCAGCACCCCGGGACAGCCGAATTCACCCCTCCACTTT	CASTPGQPNSPLHF
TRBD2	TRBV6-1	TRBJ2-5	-	TGTGCCAGCAGTGAACTAGCGGGGACCCAGTACTTC	CASSELAGTQYF
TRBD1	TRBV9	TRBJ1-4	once	TGTGCCAGCAGCGCTGCGGGACAGGGGGCGGCTGAAAAACTGTTTTTT	CASSAAGQGAAEKLFF
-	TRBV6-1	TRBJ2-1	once	TGTGCCAGCAGTAGAGGGCAGACGCGGGACAATGAGCAGTTCTTC	CASSRGQTRDNEQFF
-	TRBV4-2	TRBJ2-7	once	TGTGCCAGCAGCCAAGATCAGGGGCGGGGGTTTTCCTACGAGCAGTACTTC	CASSQDQGRGFSYEQYF
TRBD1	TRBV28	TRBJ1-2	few	TGTGCCAGCAGATCCTCACAGGGGACCTATGGCTACACCTTC	CASRSSQGTYGYTF
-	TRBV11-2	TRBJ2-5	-	TGTGCCAGCAGCCCAAGGGTCGCGGGGAAAGAGACCCAGTACTTC	CASSPRVAGKETQYF
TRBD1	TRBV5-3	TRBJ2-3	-	TGTGCCAGAAGCTCCCCTTCGGGACAGGGGGTCTCTATTGTTTCCCCAGATACGCAGTATTTT	CARSSPSGQGVSIVSPDTQYF
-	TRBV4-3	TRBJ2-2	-	TGCGCCAGCAGCCAAGAGGGCAGTGGCACCGGGGAGCTGTTTTTT	CASSQEGSGTGELFF